This TCR beta chain was found in a study of human thymus T cells. Thymic material originated from resections removed in the course of corrective heart surgery. V lost 8 bases and J lost 3, with 10 bases in between. CDR1 ENHRY and CDR2 SYGVKD come from the germline V gene. The CDR3 totals 13 residues. Clones were read by immunoSEQ multiplex PCR, and TCRdb kept only the in-frame ones, dropping some. Here the sample spans under 150,000 clones, approximately 96% being singletons. This chain joins TRBV10-3 and TRBJ1-4; D is uncertain. The sequenced sample was thymus tissue. This TCR was sampled from a boy under three years old with a congenital heart defect but otherwise immunologically healthy. CDR3 DNA: TGTGCCATCCGTTCCGGGGCTAATGAAAAACTGTTTTTT. Translation: CAIRSGANEKLFF.